This entry features one T cell receptor beta chain sequence. Its antigen remains unknown. The entry originates in a study of human T cells and chemical hapten exposure. Whole-study findings and limits: Expanded TCR sets contained significantly more large CDR3 similarity clusters than controls. The count of PT1 expanded TCRs correlated positively with patch test score.

TCRdb independently ran MiXCR on the RACE reads; one entry per CDR3 protein. This table has tens of thousands of distinct CDR3 sequences, about 8% appearing once. This sample's time point: patch test 1, 2 weeks after DPC sensitization. Described treatment: therapeutic diphenylcyclopropenone sensitization with weekly scalp DPC. CDR1 and CDR2 (germline): SGHNT, YYREEE (reference sequence). This CDR3 contains 13 residues. V was trimmed by 6 bases and J by 4 bases, leaving 11 bases between them. The chain joins TRBV5-4 to TRBJ2-1; the D call may be TRBD1 or TRBD2 (5 bases each). This specimen was whole blood, taken in connection with sensitization to the hapten diphenylcyclopropenone (DPC). The clonotype originates from a woman in her twenties or thirties with alopecia areata. Some clones in this sample may be carry-over from other donors' samples. In DNA, the CDR3 is TGTGCCAGCAAGCCGGGACCTTACAATGAGCAGTTCTTC. This sequence encodes CASKPGPYNEQFF.